A single sample gave rise to the 4 T cell receptor beta chains below, sequenced in a study of T cells in women clearing cervical HPV infection. Clones were sequenced by immunoSEQ multiplex PCR, and TCRdb holds only the in-frame ones, with some missing. The sample table sets out some 23,000 clones. Sequenced material: blood buffy coat. The origin of the receptors is a woman between 18 and 70 years old with a cervical HPV16 infection that either progressed to CIN3+ or cleared (not recorded which).

Comment on this clone: Read coverage stops 3 residues before the CDR3 terminus; the germline J gene supplies the remainder. The chain carries TRBV5-1 and TRBJ2-3, with a tentative D call TRBD2 (6 bases). V was shortened by 4 bases and J by 5 bases, with 17 bases between the two germline ends. The CDR3 covers 15 residues. CDR1 is SGHRS, CDR2 YFSETQ, per germline. The CDR3 reads CASSPRETRRDTQYF. The part of the CDR3 DNA that was read is TGCGCCAGCAGCCCCCGGGAGACTAGGAGAGATACG.

In regard to this clone: The read is 3 residues too short to cover the CDR3 end, so that end is filled in from the germline J gene. V usage is TRBV5-4 and J usage is TRBJ2-5, with TRBD2 identical over 7 bases. This CDR3 has 15 residues. V lost 4 bases, J lost 4 bases, and 10 bases stayed unmatched. Germline V gene data show CDR1 as SGHNT and CDR2 as YYREEE (reference sequence). CDR3 DNA, as far as it was read: TGTGCCAGCAGCCCATGGACTAGTATGGGAGAGACC. Translation gives CASSPWTSMGET. The whole CDR3 reads CASSPWTSMGETQYF.

Concerning this clone itself: At one end the junction does not follow the germline gene, possibly because of a read error. The observed sequence ends 3 residues before the CDR3 terminus, with the missing tail filled in from the germline J gene. This chain links TRBV7-7 with TRBJ2-2; D is ambiguous. The germline gives CDR1 SSHAT, CDR2 FNYEAQ (reference sequence). The CDR3 spans 12 residues. The sequenced CDR3 bases are TGTGCTAGCAGCCTCGACACCGGGGAG. This translates into CASSLDTGE. The whole CDR3 reads CASSLDTGELFF.

The CDR3 reads CASTSSGGYNEQFF. The covered CDR3 bases are TGTGCCAGTACCTCTAGCGGGGGTTACAATGAG. V usage is TRBV19 and J usage is TRBJ2-1; 10 bases agree with TRBD2. The sequence runs out 3 residues before the end of the CDR3; the remainder is reconstructed from the germline J gene. The CDR3 length is 14 residues. V shed 7 bases and J 4 bases; nucleotides not matched to a gene: 4. Germline CDR1 is LNHDA and CDR2 is SQIVND (reference sequence). The full variable domain, completed using reference TRBV19 and TRBJ2-1, is DGGITQSPKYLFRKEGQNVTLSCEQNLNHDAMYWYRQDPGQGLRLIYYSQIVNDFQKGDIAEGYSVSREKKESFPLTVTSAQKNPTAFYLCASTSSGGYNEQFFGPGTRLTVL.